The 5 T cell receptor beta chains reported below all come from one sample, sequenced in a study of regulatory dendritic cells for organ transplantation. TCRdb's table, derived via immunoSEQ multiplex PCR, lists solely in-frame clones and lacks some. The sample lists under 35,000 clones; roughly 84% were seen once. The sample taken for sequencing was naive CD8+ T cells from blood. Specified subset: CD45RA+ naive T cells. The receptors originated from a human donor in good health.

In this sample, this clone turned up a few times. The chain couples TRBV7-2 to TRBJ2-1, with TRBD1 as a possible D gene (7 bases). This CDR3 region has 15 residues. The V and J ends lost 0 bases and 6 bases respectively, with 12 bases between them. Germline V gene sequence: CDR1 SGHTA, CDR2 FQGNSA. CDR3 coding DNA: TGTGCCAGCAGCTTAGCTCTGCAGGGGGGCAATGAGCAGTTCTTC. Translated, it gives CASSLALQGGNEQFF.

This clone was counted between two and nine times. CDR3 DNA: TGTGCCAGCAGCCCGGGACAGGGGCTTTCCTACGAGCAGTACTTC. It translates to CASSPGQGLSYEQYF. V is TRBV5-6 and J is TRBJ2-7; 10 nucleotides agree with TRBD1. V shed 4 bases, J shed 1 base, and the junction held 5 bases outside the gene matches. The CDR3 runs 15 residues. Germline V gene lookup returns CDR1 SGHDT and CDR2 YYEEEE.

This clone was picked up a small number of times. This CDR3 reads CASNPIGTGTSGGTYEQYF. DNA for the CDR3: TGTGCCAGCAACCCCATCGGAACCGGGACTAGCGGGGGAACCTACGAGCAGTACTTC. The chain is built from TRBV2 and TRBJ2-7, with 14 bases matching TRBD2. V lost 7 bases to trimming and J lost 2 bases; unmatched junction nucleotides: 16. Germline CDR1 and CDR2: SNHLY and FYNNEI. The CDR3 totals 19 residues.

The V call is TRBV6-6, the J call TRBJ1-5, with D possibly TRBD1 on 5 matching bases. Trimming stripped 7 bases from V and 6 bases from J, with 16 bases between. Germline lookup yields CDR1 MNHNY and CDR2 SVGAGI (reference sequence). CDR3 length: 14 residues. CDR3 DNA: TGTGCCAGCACCGGAGGGGATGAGGTTCAGCCCCAGCATTTT. The encoded protein is CASTGGDEVQPQHF.

Only a few counts were recorded for this clone. The V call is TRBV4-2, the J call TRBJ1-2, with 9 bases lining up with TRBD1. The CDR3 totals 16 residues. Germline trimming cut 0 bases from V and 4 bases from J; bases unmatched to any gene: 6. Germline loops: CDR1 LGHNA, CDR2 YNFKEQ. The CDR3 loop is CASSQERDRALYGYTF. The CDR3 DNA follows: TGTGCCAGCAGCCAAGAGCGGGACAGGGCCCTCTATGGCTACACCTTC.